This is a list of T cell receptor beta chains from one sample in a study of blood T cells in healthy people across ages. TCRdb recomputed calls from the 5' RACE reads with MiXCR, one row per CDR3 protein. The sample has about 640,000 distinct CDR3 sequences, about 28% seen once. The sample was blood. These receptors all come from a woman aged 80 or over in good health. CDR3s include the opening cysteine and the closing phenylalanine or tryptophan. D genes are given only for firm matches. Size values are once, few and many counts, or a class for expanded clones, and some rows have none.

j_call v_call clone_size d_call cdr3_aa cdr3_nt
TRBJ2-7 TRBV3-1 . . CASSPTTYNEQYF TGTGCCAGCAGCCCCACGACCTACAATGAGCAGTACTTC
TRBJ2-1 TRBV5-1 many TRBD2 CASSLPSGYNEQFF TGCGCCAGCAGCTTACCTAGCGGATACAATGAGCAGTTCTTC
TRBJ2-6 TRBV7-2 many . CASSWDPGANVLTF TGTGCCAGCAGCTGGGACCCCGGGGCCAACGTCCTGACTTTC
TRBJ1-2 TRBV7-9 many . CASSLARGTVAYGYTF TGTGCCAGCAGCTTAGCGCGGGGGACCGTCGCCTATGGCTACACCTTC
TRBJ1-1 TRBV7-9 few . CASSLKIGGLGNTEAFF TGTGCCAGCAGCTTAAAGATCGGGGGGCTGGGGAACACTGAAGCTTTCTTT
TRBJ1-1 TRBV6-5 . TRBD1 CTSRDRGYRTEAFF TGTACCAGCAGAGACAGGGGTTACAGAACTGAAGCTTTCTTT
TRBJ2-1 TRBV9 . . CASSVALGVGGGSSYEQFF TGTGCCAGCAGCGTAGCTCTGGGGGTCGGTGGGGGGAGCTCCTACGAGCAGTTCTTC
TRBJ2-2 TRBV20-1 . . CSARQGATGELFF TGCAGTGCTAGACAGGGAGCCACCGGGGAGCTGTTTTTT
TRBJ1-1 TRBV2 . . CASSEAGGRVWAFF TGTGCCAGCAGTGAAGCCGGAGGGAGGGTCTGGGCTTTCTTT
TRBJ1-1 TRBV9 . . CASSVEGANTEAFF TGTGCCAGCAGCGTAGAAGGGGCGAACACTGAAGCTTTCTTT
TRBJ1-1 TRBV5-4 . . CANSLTNQGYRPEAFF TGTGCCAACAGCTTAACGAATCAGGGATATAGGCCTGAAGCTTTCTTT
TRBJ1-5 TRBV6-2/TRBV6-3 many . CASRLSSNNQPQHF TGTGCCAGCAGACTGTCTTCGAACAATCAGCCCCAGCATTTT
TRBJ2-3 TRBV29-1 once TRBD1 CSVEGDRGTDTQYF TGCAGCGTTGAGGGGGACAGGGGCACAGATACGCAGTATTTT
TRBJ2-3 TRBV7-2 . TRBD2 CASSLGRRGGSTDTQYF TGTGCCAGCAGCTTAGGGCGGCGGGGGGGAAGCACAGATACGCAGTATTTT
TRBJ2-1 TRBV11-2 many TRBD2 CASSWGLAGGPGSSEQFF TGTGCCAGCAGCTGGGGACTAGCGGGGGGCCCCGGGTCGAGCGAGCAGTTCTTC
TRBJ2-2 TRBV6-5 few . CASSLTGGPTGELFF TGTGCCAGCAGCCTCACCGGGGGACCCACCGGGGAGCTGTTTTTT
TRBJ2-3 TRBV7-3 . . CASSPRGGGFTDTQYF TGTGCCAGCAGCCCCCGGGGAGGGGGTTTCACAGATACGCAGTATTTT
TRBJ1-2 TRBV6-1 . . CASSEMGAANYGYTF TGTGCCAGCAGTGAAATGGGTGCAGCTAACTATGGCTACACCTTC
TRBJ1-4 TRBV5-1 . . CASRQTGTVNEKLFF TGCGCCAGCAGACAAACAGGGACCGTAAATGAAAAACTGTTTTTT
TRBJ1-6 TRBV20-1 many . CSASPGLSNSPLHF TGCAGTGCTAGTCCGGGTTTAAGTAATTCACCCCTCCACTTT
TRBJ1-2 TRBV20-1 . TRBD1 CRAQGGNGYTF TGCAGAGCCCAGGGGGGGAATGGCTACACCTTC
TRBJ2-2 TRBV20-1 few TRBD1 CSAVVQGKKLGGELFF TGCAGTGCCGTCGTACAGGGGAAGAAGCTTGGCGGGGAGCTGTTTTTT
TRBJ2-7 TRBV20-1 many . CSAPLSLVLGVQYF TGCAGTGCTCCTCTCAGTCTAGTCCTGGGTGTGCAGTACTTC
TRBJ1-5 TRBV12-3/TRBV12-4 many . CASRPGPAGGQPQHF TGTGCCAGCCGCCCCGGTCCGGCTGGGGGTCAGCCCCAGCATTTT
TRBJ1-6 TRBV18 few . CASSSTGKRNSPLHF TGTGCCAGCTCATCTACAGGGAAACGGAATTCACCCCTCCACTTT
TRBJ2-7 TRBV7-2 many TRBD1 CASRRQGSSYEQYF TGTGCCAGCAGACGACAGGGGAGCTCCTACGAGCAGTACTTC
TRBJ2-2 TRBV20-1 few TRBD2 CSARDTSGGVRGGELFF TGCAGTGCTAGAGATACAAGCGGGGGAGTCCGGGGCGGGGAGCTGTTTTTT
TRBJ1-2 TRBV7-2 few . CASSLPGVGYTF TGTGCCAGCAGCTTACCGGGGGTCGGCTACACCTTC
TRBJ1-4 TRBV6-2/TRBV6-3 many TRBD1 CASSPRGRNEKLFF TGTGCCAGCAGCCCCAGGGGGCGGAATGAAAAACTGTTTTTT
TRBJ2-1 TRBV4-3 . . CASSQDLRGYEQFF TGCGCCAGCAGCCAAGACCTTAGGGGCTACGAGCAGTTCTTC
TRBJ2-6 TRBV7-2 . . CASSLGGPGANVLTF TGTGCCAGCAGCTTAGGAGGGCCTGGGGCCAACGTCCTGACTTTC